This TCR beta chain was retrieved from a study of memory CD4+ T cells and cytomegalovirus serostatus. Study outcomes and limitations: Suggested: most of the CMV-linked TCR signature lies in CD4+ memory cells.

This clone has only one observation. Its antigen is not known. Sequencing was performed with immunoSEQ multiplex PCR; in TCRdb, only in-frame clones are kept and a portion is missing. The data hold fewer than 90,000 clones, with around 80% observed a single time. The sort gate was single viable CD3+CD4+CD8-CD45RO+ cells for memory CD4+ T cells. The source material was memory CD4+ T cells from blood. This clonotype was sampled from an adult in good health and CMV-seropositive.

CDR3 region: CASSPRTGSDTGELFF. CDR3 in DNA: TGTGCCAGCTCACCGCGGACAGGGTCCGACACCGGGGAGCTGTTTTTT. V gene TRBV18 combines with J gene TRBJ2-2, with 8 bases fitting TRBD1. The CDR3 length is 16 residues. Germline V gene data show CDR1 as KGHSH and CDR2 as LQKENI. The junction had 6 bases not matched to a gene; V was cut back by 3 bases and J by 3 bases.